Shown below are 26 T cell receptor beta chains from a single sample sequenced in a study of control samples from healthy donors and cancer patients. Repertoires were generated with immunoSEQ multiplex PCR, while TCRdb's copy carries only in-frame clones and drops some. The repertoire holds 95,000 to 150,000 clones, approximately 90% seen once, with 7.8% in the top ten. The sequenced sample was blood. Source of these receptors: a woman under 30 in good health.

This chain connects TRBV23-1 to TRBJ1-5; no clear D. TRBV23-1 counts as an open reading frame of uncertain function. Trimming removed 5 bases at V and 1 base at J, with 9 bases between. This CDR3 contains 14 residues. The CDR3 DNA sequence: TGCGCCAGCAGTGGAAACGGAAGCAATCAGCCCCAGCATTTT. Protein: CASSGNGSNQPQHF.

V usage is TRBV25-1 and J usage is TRBJ2-7; maybe TRBD2 (5 bases). This CDR3 contains 15 residues. The germline gives CDR1 MGHDK, CDR2 SYGVNS. V lost 2 bases to trimming and J lost 0 bases, with 11 bases between them. The CDR3 sequence is CASSEGVGSSYEQYF. DNA of the CDR3: TGTGCCAGCAGTGAAGGAGTGGGGAGCTCCTACGAGCAGTACTTC.

The chain uses TRBV7-2 and TRBJ2-2; D may be TRBD2 (6 bases). Germline assignment: CDR1 SGHTA and CDR2 FQGNSA. There are 17 residues in the CDR3. The V end was cut by 3 bases, the J end by 4 bases, with 18 bases between. DNA for the CDR3: TGTGCCAGCAGCTTCCCCCCGGGAGCGTGGAGCACCGGGGAGCTGTTTTTT. Its protein product is CASSFPPGAWSTGELFF.

The chain joins TRBV4-2 to TRBJ2-1; 7 nucleotides agree with TRBD1. The CDR3 loop spans 11 amino acids. J gave up 9 bases and V 8 bases, and 4 bases lay outside the gene matches. Germline values: CDR1 LGHNA, CDR2 YNFKEQ. CDR3: CASEGAGEQFF. As DNA, the CDR3 is TGTGCCAGCGAGGGGGCTGGTGAGCAGTTCTTC.

The chain couples TRBV27 to TRBJ2-5; 10 bases fit TRBD1. This CDR3 has 16 amino acids. Germline assignment: CDR1 MNHEY and CDR2 SMNVEV (reference sequence). V trimming: 7 bases; J trimming: 5 bases; junction bases outside the gene matches: 13. The CDR3 sequence: CASKITGQGMWETQYF. CDR3 sequence (DNA): TGTGCCAGCAAAATAACGGGACAGGGGATGTGGGAGACCCAGTACTTC.

The chain couples TRBV11-2 to TRBJ2-7; the match to TRBD1 covers 8 bases. The CDR3 totals 16 residues. Trimming cost V 1 base and J 2 bases; bases outside gene matches: 7. CDR1 is SGHAT, CDR2 FQNNGV, per germline. This CDR3 reads CASSLVPGQGAYEQYF. CDR3 bases: TGTGCCAGCAGCTTAGTCCCAGGACAGGGCGCCTACGAGCAGTACTTC.

The J gene is TRBJ2-7, the V gene TRBV6-2 or TRBV6-3, with TRBD2 matching over 13 bases. The CDR3 covers 16 residues. V shed 6 bases, J shed 2 bases, and the junction held 7 bases outside the gene matches. CDR1 is MNHEY, CDR2 SVGEGT, per germline. The DNA of the CDR3 is TGTGCCAGCAGCCGTATCGGGACTAGCGGGACCTACGAGCAGTACTTC. As protein: CASSRIGTSGTYEQYF.

This clone turned up a few times. The genes are TRBV3-1 (or the pseudogene TRBV3-2) and TRBJ1-6, with TRBD1 matching over 9 bases. There are 16 residues in the CDR3. Trimming took 1 base from V and 7 from J; bases not matched to a gene: 5. Germline CDR1 LGHDT, CDR2 YNNKEL (reference sequence). CDR3: CASSQGTGGGNSPLHF. The CDR3 DNA sequence: TGTGCCAGCAGCCAAGGTACAGGGGGCGGGAATTCACCCCTCCACTTT.

This chain connects TRBV5-6 to TRBJ1-2, with D perhaps TRBD1 (5 bases). CDR1 and CDR2 from the germline V gene are SGHDT and YYEEEE. Trimming left V 4 bases short and J 8 bases short, with 18 bases between. This CDR3 contains 14 residues. This CDR3 is CASSVGGVGDGYTF. The CDR3 DNA follows: TGTGCCAGCAGCGTGGGGGGAGTTGGTGACGGCTACACCTTC.

The chain couples TRBV6-5 to TRBJ1-2; D is perhaps TRBD1 (5 bases). The CDR3 totals 13 residues. V was shortened by 2 bases and J by 6 bases, with 10 bases between the two germline ends. Per the germline V gene, CDR1 is MNHEY and CDR2 is SVGAGI. The CDR3 DNA reads as TGTGCCAGCAGTTACCAGGGCTCGGATGGCTACACCTTC. Its translation: CASSYQGSDGYTF.

The chain employs TRBV5-6 and TRBJ2-3; D not certain. The V gene's germline CDR1 is SGHDT and CDR2 YYEEEE. The CDR3 covers 13 residues. V lost 0 bases, J lost 1 base, and 3 bases lay in between. The CDR3 spells CASSLVGTDTQYF. The CDR3 DNA is TGTGCCAGCAGCTTGGTTGGCACAGATACGCAGTATTTT.

The rearrangement links TRBV28 to TRBJ1-3; TRBD1 might be the D (6 bases). Trimming shortened V by 3 bases and J by 16 bases, and 13 bases separated the two germline ends. The CDR3 is made up of 11 amino acids. Germline assignment: CDR1 MDHEN and CDR2 SYDVKM. Written as DNA, the CDR3 is TGTGCCAGCAGTTTTCGGGGGCGCGGTTATTTT. Encoded protein: CASSFRGRGYF.

The genes are TRBV4-3 and TRBJ2-1; TRBD2 agrees at 15 bases. The CDR3 sequence is 20 residues long. CDR1 LGHNA and CDR2 YSLEER come from the germline V gene. Germline trimming cut 0 bases from V and 9 bases from J; bases unmatched to any gene: 15. This chain's CDR3 is CASSQDLGLAGGPRLSEQFF. The CDR3, as DNA: TGCGCCAGCAGCCAAGATCTTGGACTAGCGGGGGGGCCACGTTTGAGTGAGCAGTTCTTC.

The chain carries TRBV28 and TRBJ2-3, with D possibly TRBD2 on 6 matching bases. With 3 bases removed from V and 0 bases from J, the gap between germline ends came to 16 bases. This CDR3 is built from 17 residues. Germline CDR1 is MDHEN and CDR2 is SYDVKM. As DNA, the CDR3 is TGTGCCAGCAGTTTGGTAGCGGAGCTCCTTAGCACAGATACGCAGTATTTT. Its translation: CASSLVAELLSTDTQYF. The complete variable domain, with remaining parts taken from reference TRBV28 and TRBJ2-3, reads DVKVTQSSRYLVKRTGEKVFLECVQDMDHENMFWYRQDPGLGLRLIYFSYDVKMKEKGDIPEGYSVSREKKERFSLILESASTNQTSMYLCASSLVAELLSTDTQYFGPGTRLTVL.

In this sample, this clone turned up once. This rearrangement joins TRBV7-2 to TRBJ1-1, with TRBD1 as a possible D gene (6 bases). V gave up 1 base and J gave up 5 bases, with 14 bases separating them. The V gene's germline CDR1 is SGHTA and CDR2 FQGNSA. This CDR3 is 15 amino acids long. CDR3 amino acids: CASSLVWGRVTEAFF. CDR3 DNA: TGTGCCAGCAGCTTAGTTTGGGGGCGCGTAACTGAAGCTTTCTTT.

The chain links TRBV30 to TRBJ1-1; D is unclear. V gave up 4 bases and J gave up 3 bases, with 12 bases separating them. Germline loops: CDR1 GTSNPN, CDR2 SVGIG (reference sequence). The CDR3 consists of 13 residues. This CDR3 reads CAWTDDEDTEAFF. DNA of the CDR3: TGTGCCTGGACCGACGACGAGGACACTGAAGCTTTCTTT. The entire variable domain, with the rest obtained from reference TRBV30 and TRBJ1-1, is as follows: SQTIHQWPATLVQPVGSPLSLECTVEGTSNPNLYWYRQAAGRGLQLLFYSVGIGQISSEVPQNLSASRPQDRQFILSSKKLLLSDSGFYLCAWTDDEDTEAFFGQGTRLTVV.

This chain joins TRBV4-1 and TRBJ2-3, with a possible D match to TRBD2 (5 bases). The CDR3 sequence is 13 residues long. With 6 bases removed from V and 2 bases from J, the gap between germline ends came to 9 bases. Germline loops: CDR1 MGHRA, CDR2 YSYEKL. CDR3 coding DNA: TGCGCCAGCAGTAAGAGGGTCACAGATACGCAGTATTTT. This codes for CASSKRVTDTQYF.

The chain recombines TRBV3-1 (or the pseudogene TRBV3-2) with TRBJ2-2; D gene unclear. The germline gives CDR1 LGHDT, CDR2 YNNKEL (reference sequence). This CDR3 region has 13 residues. V was cut by 1 base and J by 6 bases, with 6 bases left in between. CDR3 protein: CASSQGSPGELFF. CDR3 DNA sequence: TGTGCCAGCAGCCAAGGGAGCCCCGGGGAGCTGTTTTTT.

This chain links TRBV12-3 or TRBV12-4 with TRBJ1-4, with TRBD1 matching 10 bases. This CDR3 is 13 amino acids long. V dropped 8 bases and J dropped 7; count of bases not matched to a gene: 4. The CDR3 sequence: CASSDRGGEKLFF. Written as DNA, the CDR3 is TGTGCCAGCTCGGACAGGGGGGGTGAAAAACTGTTTTTT.

The chain uses TRBV5-1 and TRBJ2-2; 7 bases agree with TRBD2. The CDR3 spans 16 residues. V dropped 0 bases and J dropped 4; count of bases not matched to a gene: 6. CDR1 SGHRS and CDR2 YFSETQ come from the germline V gene. The CDR3 region is CASSLEAGAGTGELFF. CDR3 nucleotide sequence: TGCGCCAGCAGCTTGGAGGCGGGAGCCGGCACCGGGGAGCTGTTTTTT.

The CDR3 here is CASSYDTPGGYEQYF. CDR3 in DNA: TGTGCCAGCAGTTACGACACTCCGGGAGGCTACGAGCAGTACTTC. The rearrangement joins TRBV6-5 to TRBJ2-7; TRBD2 agrees at 7 bases. This CDR3 is 15 amino acids long. After removal of 2 bases from V and 3 bases from J, the junction contained 7 bases not matched to a gene. Germline V gene data show CDR1 as MNHEY and CDR2 as SVGAGI.

This clone occurred once. The V and J genes are TRBV30 and TRBJ1-6; no clear D. V shed 0 bases and J shed 9 bases, with 15 bases lying between them. This CDR3 comprises 15 residues. CDR1 is GTSNPN, CDR2 SVGIG, per germline (reference sequence). CDR3 nucleotides: TGTGCCTGGAGTGTCTCCGGCAGTCTGACTTCACCCCTCCACTTT. The encoded protein is CAWSVSGSLTSPLHF.

The V gene is TRBV28, the J gene TRBJ2-1, with a possible D match to TRBD2 (6 bases). This CDR3 contains 13 residues. Trimming pared 5 bases from V and 8 bases from J, leaving 13 bases between. Germline CDR1 reads MDHEN; CDR2 reads SYDVKM. The CDR3 protein is CASSQTSYDEQFF. CDR3 coding DNA: TGTGCCAGCAGTCAGACTAGTTACGATGAGCAGTTCTTC.

The chain combines TRBV19 with TRBJ1-5, with TRBD1 as a possible D gene (5 bases). CDR1 LNHDA and CDR2 SQIVND come from the germline V gene (reference sequence). Trimming took off 4 bases at V and 3 bases at J, with 10 bases between the two ends. The CDR3 has 14 residues. DNA of the CDR3: TGTGCCAGTAGTAGCAGGGCTAACAATCAGCCCCAGCATTTT. It yields the protein CASSSRANNQPQHF. Complete variable domain (other parts from reference TRBV19 and TRBJ1-5): DGGITQSPKYLFRKEGQNVTLSCEQNLNHDAMYWYRQDPGQGLRLIYYSQIVNDFQKGDIAEGYSVSREKKESFPLTVTSAQKNPTAFYLCASSSRANNQPQHFGDGTRLSIL.

This chain joins TRBV4-3 and TRBJ2-3; possible D gene TRBD1, 5 bases. Trimming removed 0 bases from V and 2 bases from J, with 15 bases in between. This CDR3 has 17 amino acids. CDR1 is LGHNA, CDR2 YSLEER, per germline. The CDR3 region has the DNA TGCGCCAGCAGCCAAGATCAGCAGGGTCTAGTCACAGATACGCAGTATTTT. It specifies CASSQDQQGLVTDTQYF.

The V call is TRBV7-6, the J call TRBJ2-3, with D possibly TRBD1 on 6 matching bases. V lost 1 base and J 1 base, leaving 9 bases between the germline ends. From germline, CDR1 is SGHVS and CDR2 FNYEAQ. The CDR3 loop spans 15 amino acids. The chain's CDR3 is CASSLVRGGTDTQYF. CDR3 nucleotide sequence: TGTGCCAGCAGCTTAGTCAGGGGCGGCACAGATACGCAGTATTTT.